This record covers a single TCR beta chain. No antigen is known for it. The data derive from a study of human thymus T cells. Findings of the study overall: Apparent skewing of V and J gene usage characterized both thymic and blood repertoires. Related work found strong thymic repertoire overlap between unrelated individuals.

Thymic samples were excised during corrective heart operations. Donor material was obtained from healthy Finnish infants undergoing corrective surgery for congenital heart defects. Profiling relied on immunoSEQ multiplex PCR, and the TCRdb table lists in-frame clones only, not all of them. The data show 100,000 to 150,000 clones, with 90% to 95% seen just once and more than 0.02% held by the top ten. The receptor comes from a boy younger than two with a congenital heart defect but otherwise immunologically healthy. The sample consisted of thymus tissue.

Written as DNA, the CDR3 is TGTGCCAGCAGTTACTCGAGTAAGGAGGCGCAGTATTTT. As protein: CASSYSSKEAQYF. The V call is TRBV6-6, the J call TRBJ2-3, with D possibly being TRBD2 (5 bases). This CDR3 region has 13 residues. Germline V gene data show CDR1 as MNHNY and CDR2 as SVGAGI (reference sequence). Trimming took off 0 bases at V and 10 bases at J, with 11 bases between the two ends.